This T cell receptor beta chain was captured in a study of low-dose radiotherapy and immunotherapy resistance in tumors. V lost 1 base and J 3 bases, leaving 4 bases between the germline ends. Per germline, CDR1 SGHAT and CDR2 FQNNGV. The CDR3 is 13 amino acids. The time point denotes: after trial treatment. Treatment meaning: LDRT plus nivolumab, ipilimumab, low-dose cyclophosphamide and aspirin (RACIN trial). This clonotype was counted many times. First-strand cDNA used TRAV- and TRBV-specific primers, covering alpha and beta chains. With a constant-region primer and a V-primer adapter, TCRs were subjected to approximately 21 PCR cycles of amplification. Via MiXCR, TCRdb re-called the reads, giving one row per CDR3 protein. Of 40,000 or so distinct CDR3 sequences detected, 20% appear once; the ten largest clones hold 9.2%.

This sample comprised PBMCs, obtained after low-dose radiotherapy plus immunotherapy. This clonotype was obtained from a female donor with ovarian cancer. The chain uses TRBV11-2 and TRBJ2-1; D is unclear. The CDR3 bases are TGTGCCAGCAGCTTAGGGGTCTACAATGAGCAGTTCTTC. It is translated as CASSLGVYNEQFF.